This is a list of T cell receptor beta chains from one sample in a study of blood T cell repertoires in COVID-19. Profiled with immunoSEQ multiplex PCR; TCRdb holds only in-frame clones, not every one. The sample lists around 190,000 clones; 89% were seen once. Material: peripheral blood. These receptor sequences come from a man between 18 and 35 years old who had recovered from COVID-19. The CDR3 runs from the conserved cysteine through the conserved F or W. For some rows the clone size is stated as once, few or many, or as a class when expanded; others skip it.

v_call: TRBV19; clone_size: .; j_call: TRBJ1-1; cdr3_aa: CASSVRQWTLNTEAFF
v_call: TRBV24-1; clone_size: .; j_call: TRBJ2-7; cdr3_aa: CATSDPGGTQGGQYF
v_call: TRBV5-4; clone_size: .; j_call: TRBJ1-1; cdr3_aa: CASSGQSMNTEAFF
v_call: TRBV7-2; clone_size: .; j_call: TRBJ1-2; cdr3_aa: CASSLDRIDGYTF
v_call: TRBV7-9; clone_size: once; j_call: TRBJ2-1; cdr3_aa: CASSLGDSGHEQFF
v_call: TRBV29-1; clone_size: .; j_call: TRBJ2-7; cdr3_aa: CSVQTGGSYEQYF
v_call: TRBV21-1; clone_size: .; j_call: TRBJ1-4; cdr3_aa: CASKGTENATNEKLFF
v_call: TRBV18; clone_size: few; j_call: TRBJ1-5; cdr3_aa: CASSDRQNQPQHF
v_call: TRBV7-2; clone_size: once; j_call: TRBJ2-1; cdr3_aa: CASGTSGRANEQFF
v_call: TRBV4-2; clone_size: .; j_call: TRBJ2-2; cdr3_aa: CASSQNPASGQGKGNTGELFF
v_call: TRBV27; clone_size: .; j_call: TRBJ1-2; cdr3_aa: CASSFHGTGLQNYGYTF
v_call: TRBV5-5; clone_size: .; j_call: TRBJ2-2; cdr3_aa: CASSLDGGALAGELFF
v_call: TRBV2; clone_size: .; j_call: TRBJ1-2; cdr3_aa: CASSQQDNYGYTF
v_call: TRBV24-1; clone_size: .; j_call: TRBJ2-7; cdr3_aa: CATSDPGTSGRYEQYF
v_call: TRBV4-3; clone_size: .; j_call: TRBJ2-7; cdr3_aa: CASSQELGATYEQYF
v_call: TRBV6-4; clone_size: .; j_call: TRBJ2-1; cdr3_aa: CASSPNVAAEQFF
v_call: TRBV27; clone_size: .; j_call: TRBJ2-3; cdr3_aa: CASSLGVVGDTQYF
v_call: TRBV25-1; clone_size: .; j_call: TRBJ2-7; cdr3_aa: CASSELRGGRSYEQYF
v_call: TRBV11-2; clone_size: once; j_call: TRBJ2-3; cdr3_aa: CASTPGLGTDTQYF
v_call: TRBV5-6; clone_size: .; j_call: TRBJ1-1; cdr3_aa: CASSLVQPNTEAFF
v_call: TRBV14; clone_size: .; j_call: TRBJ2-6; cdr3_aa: CASSQGLRGIGANVLTF
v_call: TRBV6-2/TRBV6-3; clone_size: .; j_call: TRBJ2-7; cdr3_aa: CASSKLGSYEQYF
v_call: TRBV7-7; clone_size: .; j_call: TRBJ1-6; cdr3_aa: CASSPKSKPYNSPLHF
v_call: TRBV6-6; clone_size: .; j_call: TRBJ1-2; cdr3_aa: CASSLDNKRYTF
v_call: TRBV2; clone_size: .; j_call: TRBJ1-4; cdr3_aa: CASRADRGKLFF